What follows are 6 T cell receptor beta chains derived from one specimen sequenced in a study of CD8 T cells in Susac syndrome. A quantity of roughly 0.5 to 1 ug RNA underwent reverse transcription using random hexamers. One entry per CDR3 protein, called by TCRdb with MiXCR from the immunoSEQ multiplex PCR reads. The data hold more than 250,000 distinct CDR3 sequences, with about 91% observed a single time. The sequencing input was CD4+ T cells from PBMCs. The receptors were gathered from a human donor with multiple sclerosis.

The V call is TRBV10-3, the J call TRBJ2-1, with TRBD1 matching over 7 bases. CDR1 is ENHRY, CDR2 SYGVKD, per germline. Trimming took 2 bases from V and 8 from J; bases not matched to a gene: 9. This CDR3 contains 15 residues. The CDR3 sequence: CAISEGQAVLDEQFF. CDR3 DNA sequence: TGTGCCATCAGTGAGGGACAGGCGGTGTTGGATGAGCAGTTCTTC.

The CDR3 is CASSQEYSRGTTDTQYF. Written as DNA, the CDR3 is TGTGCCAGCAGCCAAGAATATTCGAGGGGGACCACAGATACGCAGTATTTT. The chain employs TRBV3-1 and TRBJ2-3; perhaps TRBD1 as D (6 bases). From germline, CDR1 is LGHDT and CDR2 YNNKEL (reference sequence). V was shortened by 0 bases and J by 2 bases, with 15 bases between the two germline ends. There are 17 residues in the CDR3.

The CDR3 is CASSSSPRLVKETQYF. In DNA, the CDR3 is TGTGCCAGCAGCAGTAGCCCTCGACTTGTTAAAGAGACCCAGTACTTC. J is TRBJ2-5 and V is TRBV7-2; no clear D gene. The CDR3 covers 16 residues. Germline V CDR1 and CDR2: SGHTA, FQGNSA. V was pared by 5 bases and J by 3 bases, with 19 bases between.

J is TRBJ2-7 and V is TRBV7-8, with TRBD1 matching over 7 bases. The CDR3 totals 13 residues. V was pared by 2 bases and J by 4 bases, with 2 bases of the junction left unmatched. CDR1 and CDR2 (germline): SGHVS, FQNEAQ. CDR3 bases: TGTGCCAGCAGCTTAACGGGACAGTACGAGCAGTACTTC. Amino acids: CASSLTGQYEQYF. Filled out from reference TRBV7-8 and TRBJ2-7, the complete variable domain reads GAGVSQSPRYKVAKRGQDVALRCDPISGHVSLFWYQQALGQGPEFLTYFQNEAQLDKSGLPSDRFFAERPEGSVSTLKIQRTQQEDSAVYLCASSLTGQYEQYFGPGTRLTVT.

The rearrangement links TRBV5-6 to TRBJ1-2, with D possibly matching TRBD1 (5 bases). Trimming shortened V by 2 bases and J by 5 bases, and 13 bases separated the two germline ends. Germline CDR1 SGHDT, CDR2 YYEEEE. The CDR3 loop spans 14 amino acids. CDR3 loop: CASSFRWQGYGYTF. CDR3 DNA: TGTGCCAGCAGCTTTAGGTGGCAGGGTTATGGCTACACCTTC.

The rearrangement joins TRBV12-3 or TRBV12-4 to TRBJ1-2, with D unresolved. V lost 5 bases and J lost 14, with 21 bases in between. The CDR3 length is 13 residues. The CDR3 sequence: CASSHGRSITRTF. Written as DNA, the CDR3 is TGTGCCAGCAGTCACGGACGGTCTATTACGAGAACCTTC.